Following are 20 T cell receptor beta chains from one sample sequenced in a study of blood T cell repertoires in COVID-19. The table came from immunoSEQ multiplex PCR; TCRdb's copy has only in-frame clones and leaves some out. The data contain around 100,000 clones, 85% to 90% of them seen just once; the ten biggest clones take up approximately 5%. The material sequenced was peripheral blood. All receptors derive from a human donor in a cohort sampled during active COVID-19.

This chain uses TRBV5-4 with TRBJ1-4; tentatively, D is TRBD1 (6 bases). The CDR3 is 15 amino acids. V lost 1 base and J 3 bases, leaving 10 bases between the germline ends. Germline V gene data show CDR1 as SGHNT and CDR2 as YYREEE (reference sequence). The DNA for the CDR3 is TGTGCCAGCAGCTTGTCGAACAGGGCTAATGAAAAACTGTTTTTT. Its translation is CASSLSNRANEKLFF.

The V call is TRBV6-2 or TRBV6-3, the J call TRBJ1-1; 7 bases fit TRBD1. The CDR3 extends over 18 amino acids. CDR1 and CDR2 (germline): MNHEY, SVGEGT. The ends lost 0 bases at V and 5 bases at J; junction bases unmatched: 15. The CDR3 region is CASSYSFNARTGGTEAFF. The CDR3 DNA follows: TGTGCCAGCAGTTACTCGTTTAACGCCAGGACAGGCGGGACTGAAGCTTTCTTT.

The chain is built from TRBV3-1 (or the pseudogene TRBV3-2) and TRBJ1-1, with D possibly matching TRBD1 (5 bases). The germline V gene encodes CDR1 LGHDT and CDR2 YNNKEL (reference sequence). CDR3 length: 15 amino acids. V was pared by 2 bases and J by 0 bases, with 10 bases between. As DNA, the CDR3 is TGTGCCAGCAGCCAAAGGGGCGCAGTGAACACTGAAGCTTTCTTT. Encoded protein: CASSQRGAVNTEAFF.

The V and J genes are TRBV29-1 and TRBJ2-1; TRBD1 matches at 8 bases. Germline V gene sequence: CDR1 SQVTM, CDR2 ANQGSEA. The CDR3 contains 14 residues. Unmatched junction bases numbered 6, after V lost 6 bases and J lost 2 bases. CDR3 residues: CSVSYRGAYNEQFF. Written as DNA, the CDR3 is TGCAGCGTCTCCTACAGGGGGGCCTACAATGAGCAGTTCTTC.

This clone was observed a single time. V usage is TRBV5-4 and J usage is TRBJ1-1; 8 bases fit TRBD1. The CDR3 contains 16 residues. The J segment lost 0 bases and the V segment lost 2 bases, leaving 6 bases of the junction unmatched. The germline V gene encodes CDR1 SGHNT and CDR2 YYREEE (reference sequence). CDR3 coding DNA: TGTGCCAGCAGCTTCAGGGGGCGTGCTCTGAACACTGAAGCTTTCTTT. Its protein is CASSFRGRALNTEAFF.

In its sample, this clone was seen once. The genes are TRBV5-1 and TRBJ2-3; 9 positions agree with TRBD2. The CDR3 spans 16 residues. Per germline, CDR1 SGHRS and CDR2 YFSETQ. V dropped 8 bases and J dropped 1; count of bases not matched to a gene: 11. DNA for the CDR3: TGCGCCAGTACACCCGGGGAGCGGGAGGGCACAGATACGCAGTATTTT. Translation gives CASTPGEREGTDTQYF.

The chain links TRBV15 to TRBJ1-5; a possible D gene is TRBD1 (6 bases). Deletions cut 3 bases from V and 6 bases from J, with 12 bases between. The CDR3 length is 14 residues. Germline-derived CDR1 and CDR2 are LNHNV and YYDKDF (reference sequence). This CDR3 reads CATSSYRVPQPQHF. The CDR3 bases are TGTGCCACCAGCAGTTACAGGGTTCCTCAGCCCCAGCATTTT.

V gene TRBV4-2 combines with J gene TRBJ2-5, with no clear D. Germline V CDR1 and CDR2: LGHNA, YNFKEQ. CDR3 size: 13 residues. V shed 0 bases and J shed 2 bases, with 4 bases lying between them. CDR3 in DNA: TGTGCCAGCAGCCAAGAACAGCAAGAGACCCAGTACTTC. Amino acid sequence: CASSQEQQETQYF.

This chain uses TRBV11-2 with TRBJ1-4, with 8 bases identical to TRBD1. The ends lost 3 bases at V and 0 bases at J; junction bases unmatched: 9. Germline lookup yields CDR1 SGHAT and CDR2 FQNNGV. The CDR3 totals 18 residues. CDR3 amino acids: CASSFPRGQIATNEKLFF. CDR3 nucleotide sequence: TGTGCCAGCAGCTTTCCCAGGGGGCAGATAGCAACTAATGAAAAACTGTTTTTT.

The rearrangement uses TRBV7-2 and TRBJ1-2; TRBD1 agrees at 11 bases. V shed 3 bases and J 6 bases; nucleotides not matched to a gene: 6. CDR3 length equals 15 residues. From germline, CDR1 is SGHTA and CDR2 FQGNSA. The CDR3 region is CASSFWTGGGDGYTF. CDR3 sequence (DNA): TGTGCCAGCAGCTTCTGGACAGGGGGCGGTGATGGCTACACCTTC.

V usage is TRBV6-6 and J usage is TRBJ2-7; no definite D call. The germline V gene has CDR1 MNHNY and CDR2 SVGAGI (reference sequence). The CDR3 extends over 11 amino acids. V lost 6 bases and J lost 2, with 5 bases in between. The CDR3 nucleotides read TGTGCCAGCAGCGGTGCCTACGAGCAGTACTTC. This codes for CASSGAYEQYF.

CDR3 sequence reads: CASSSRFEGAFVGHNEQFF. The CDR3 DNA reads TGTGCCAGCAGCTCTCGATTTGAGGGGGCATTCGTCGGTCACAATGAGCAGTTCTTC. The V gene is TRBV5-8, the J gene TRBJ2-1, with 7 bases lining up with TRBD1. Germline V gives CDR1 SGHTS, CDR2 YDEGEE. V was pared by 3 bases and J by 5 bases, with 20 bases of the junction left unmatched. This CDR3 has 19 residues.

In the case of this clone: Its ends do not fully match the called genes, so a read error is possible. The rearrangement joins TRBV7-6 to TRBJ2-3, with D perhaps matching TRBD2 (6 bases). The CDR3 totals 14 residues. Germline assignment: CDR1 SGHVS and CDR2 FNYEAQ. CDR3 region: CASRLGDFTDTQYF. DNA of the CDR3: TGTGCCAGCAGATTAGGGGACTTCACAGATACGCAGTATTTT. Complete variable domain (other parts from reference TRBV7-6 and TRBJ2-3): GAGVSQSPRYKVTKRGQDVALRCDPISGHVSLYWYRQALGQGPEFLTYFNYEAQQDKSGLPNDRFSAERPEGSISTLTIQRTEQRDSAMYRCASRLGDFTDTQYFGPGTRLTVL.

This clone was seen just once. The junction shows a germline mismatch at one end, possibly a read error. This chain joins TRBV28 and TRBJ1-5, with D maybe TRBD1 (6 bases). CDR3 length: 18 amino acids. The germline gives CDR1 MDHEN, CDR2 SYDVKM. Written as DNA, the CDR3 is TGTGCCAGCAGCTTATACTCATCTCCAGGGGCGGTGAATCAGCCCCAGCATTTT. As protein: CASSLYSSPGAVNQPQHF.

J is TRBJ2-1 and V is TRBV5-6, with a possible D match to TRBD2 (5 bases). V was trimmed by 1 base and J by 10 bases, leaving 9 bases between them. Germline V gene data show CDR1 as SGHDT and CDR2 as YYEEEE. The CDR3 is 12 amino acids. The CDR3 here is CASSLWRREQFF. DNA for the CDR3: TGTGCCAGCAGCTTGTGGAGGCGGGAGCAGTTCTTC.

V usage is TRBV12-3 or TRBV12-4 and J usage is TRBJ1-1, with no clear D. V dropped 7 bases and J dropped 0 bases, with 9 bases sitting between them. CDR3 length equals 13 residues. The CDR3 DNA is TGTGCCAGCAACCAGTGGCTGAACACTGAAGCTTTCTTT. Amino acid sequence: CASNQWLNTEAFF.

This chain connects TRBV9 to TRBJ1-2; 7 bases are a match to TRBD1. CDR1 and CDR2 from the germline V gene are SGDLS and YYNGEE. The CDR3 is made up of 15 amino acids. V trimming: 3 bases; J trimming: 0 bases; junction bases outside the gene matches: 5. The CDR3 DNA is TGTGCCAGCAGCGCCTACCAGGGGGCTAACTATGGCTACACCTTC. Its translation is CASSAYQGANYGYTF.

This chain links TRBV12-5 with TRBJ2-3; TRBD2 matches 8 bases. The germline gives CDR1 LGHNT, CDR2 FRNRAP. CDR3 size: 16 residues. The J segment lost 2 bases and the V segment lost 4 bases, leaving 8 bases of the junction unmatched. DNA of the CDR3: TGTGCTAGTGGTTCCTACGAGCGGGGGCTCACAGATACGCAGTATTTT. It encodes CASGSYERGLTDTQYF.

The chain employs TRBV25-1 and TRBJ1-2; no clear D gene. This CDR3 is built from 16 residues. V lost 3 bases to trimming and J lost 4 bases, with 18 bases between them. Germline values: CDR1 MGHDK, CDR2 SYGVNS. CDR3 coding DNA: TGTGCCAGCAGTGACCTAGCGGGGATCGGAAGCTATGGCTACACCTTC. This sequence encodes CASSDLAGIGSYGYTF.

This chain uses TRBV18 with TRBJ2-1; D unresolved. The V gene lost 0 bases and the J gene lost 5 bases, with 8 bases spanning the gap. The CDR3 is made up of 14 amino acids. Germline V gene lookup returns CDR1 KGHSH and CDR2 LQKENI. DNA of the CDR3: TGTGCCAGCTCACCACCGCTAACTGACAATGAGCAGTTCTTC. It codes for CASSPPLTDNEQFF.